This TCR beta chain was sequenced during a study of shared clonotypes between healthy human individuals. The genomic DNA of each subset was split evenly across several immunoSEQ plates. Libraries were prepared by immunoSEQ multiplex PCR; TCRdb keeps only in-frame clonotypes and omits some of them. The data contain about 1 million clones, under 80% of them singletons. CDR1 is SQVTM, CDR2 ANQGSEA, per germline. The CDR3 runs to 13 residues. The V end was cut by 4 bases, the J end by 1 base, with 8 bases between. This chain joins TRBV29-1 and TRBJ1-5, with D perhaps matching TRBD1 (6 bases). This clonotype originated in a man aged 18 to 35 in good health. Sequenced: memory CD4+ T cells sorted from blood. The subset denotes: CD45RA-negative fraction. This chain's CDR3 is CSVGGTSNQPQHF. The CDR3 DNA follows: TGCAGCGTTGGAGGGACAAGCAATCAGCCCCAGCATTTT.